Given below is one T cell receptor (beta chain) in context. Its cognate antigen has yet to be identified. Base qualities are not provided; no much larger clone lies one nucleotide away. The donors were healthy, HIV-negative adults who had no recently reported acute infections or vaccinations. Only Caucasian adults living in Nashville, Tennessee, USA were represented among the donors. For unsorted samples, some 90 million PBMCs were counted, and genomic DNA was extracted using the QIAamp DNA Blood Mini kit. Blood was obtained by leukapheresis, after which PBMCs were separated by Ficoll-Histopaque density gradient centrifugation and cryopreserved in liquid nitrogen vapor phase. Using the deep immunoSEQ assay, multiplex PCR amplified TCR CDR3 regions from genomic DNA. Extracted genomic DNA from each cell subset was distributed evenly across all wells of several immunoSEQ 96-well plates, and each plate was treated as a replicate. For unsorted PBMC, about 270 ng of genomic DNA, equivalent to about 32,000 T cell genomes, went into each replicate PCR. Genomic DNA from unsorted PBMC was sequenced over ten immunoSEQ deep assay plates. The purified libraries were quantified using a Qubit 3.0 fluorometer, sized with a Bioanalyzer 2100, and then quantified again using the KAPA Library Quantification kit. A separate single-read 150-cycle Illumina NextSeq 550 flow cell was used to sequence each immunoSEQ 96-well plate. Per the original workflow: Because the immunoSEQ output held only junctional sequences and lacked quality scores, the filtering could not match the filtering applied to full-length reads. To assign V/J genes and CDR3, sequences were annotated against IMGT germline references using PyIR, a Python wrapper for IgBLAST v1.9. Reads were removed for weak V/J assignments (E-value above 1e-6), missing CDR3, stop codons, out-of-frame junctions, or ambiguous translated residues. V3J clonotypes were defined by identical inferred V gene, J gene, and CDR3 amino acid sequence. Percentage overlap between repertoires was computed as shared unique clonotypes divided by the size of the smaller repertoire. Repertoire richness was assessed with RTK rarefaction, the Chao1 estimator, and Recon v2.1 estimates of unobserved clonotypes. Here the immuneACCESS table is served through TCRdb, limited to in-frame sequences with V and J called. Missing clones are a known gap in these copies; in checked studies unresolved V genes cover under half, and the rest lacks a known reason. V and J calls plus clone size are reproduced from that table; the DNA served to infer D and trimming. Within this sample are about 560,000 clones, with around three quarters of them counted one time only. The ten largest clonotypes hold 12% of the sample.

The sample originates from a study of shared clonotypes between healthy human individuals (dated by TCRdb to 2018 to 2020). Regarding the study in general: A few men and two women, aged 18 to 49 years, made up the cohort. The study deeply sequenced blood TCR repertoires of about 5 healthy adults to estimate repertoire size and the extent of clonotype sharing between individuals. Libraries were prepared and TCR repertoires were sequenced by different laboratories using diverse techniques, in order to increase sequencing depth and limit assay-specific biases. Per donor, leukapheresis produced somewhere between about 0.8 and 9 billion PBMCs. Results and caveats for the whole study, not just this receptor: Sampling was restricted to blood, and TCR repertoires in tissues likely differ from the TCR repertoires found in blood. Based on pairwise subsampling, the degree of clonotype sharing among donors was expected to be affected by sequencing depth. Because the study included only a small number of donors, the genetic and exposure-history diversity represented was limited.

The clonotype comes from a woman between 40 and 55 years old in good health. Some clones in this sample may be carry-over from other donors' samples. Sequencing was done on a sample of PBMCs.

The CDR3 region: CAWRDRSSTDTQYF. The base sequence is TGTGCCTGGAGGGACAGATCTAGCACAGATACGCAGTATTTT. The sequence is built from TRBV30 and TRBJ2-3; matching of 6 bases hints at TRBD1 as the D gene. From the germline V gene (reference sequence), CDR1 is GTSNPN and CDR2 is SVGIG. The CDR3 runs 14 residues from the cysteine to the phenylalanine. Kept here is only the CDR3 DNA, which spans 42 bases and is read in frame from base 1. Between the V and J ends, shortened by 3 bases and 0 bases respectively, the junction contains 10 bases.